This passage covers 30 T cell receptor beta chains from one sample sequenced in a study of T cell responses to AZD1222 COVID-19 vaccine. Sequenced by immunoSEQ multiplex PCR; TCRdb stores in-frame clones only, minus some. This sample has roughly 67,000 clones, with around four fifths found just once. Sequenced material: peripheral blood, taken on day 0 of AZD1222 vaccination. The receptors were gathered from an adult in good health.

The rearrangement joins TRBV6-1 to TRBJ1-2; 9 bases are a match to TRBD1. CDR3 size: 18 residues. V lost 1 base and J lost 6; bases outside the gene matches: 15. CDR1 is MNHNS, CDR2 SASEGT, per germline. The CDR3 coding sequence is TGTGCCAGCAGTGAAGTCTCTTCATGGGACAGGGTCGATGATGGCTACACCTTC. Its protein is CASSEVSSWDRVDDGYTF.

The CDR3 is CASSQDTAGTKYF. CDR3 sequence (DNA): TGCGCCAGCAGCCAAGACACTGCCGGGACAAAGTACTTC. The V and J genes are TRBV4-3 and TRBJ2-5; tentatively, D is TRBD1 (6 bases). The germline V gene has CDR1 LGHNA and CDR2 YSLEER. This CDR3 region has 13 residues. Trimming removed 0 bases at V and 12 bases at J, with 14 bases between.

The chain uses TRBV7-9 and TRBJ2-1; 10 nucleotides match TRBD1. V lost 5 bases to trimming and J lost 14 bases; unmatched junction nucleotides: 6. This CDR3 region has 12 residues. Germline lookup yields CDR1 SEHNR and CDR2 FQNEAQ (reference sequence). The CDR3 reads CASSGAGTGEFF. CDR3 coding DNA: TGTGCCAGCAGCGGAGCCGGGACAGGGGAGTTCTTC.

The gene calls are TRBV29-1 and TRBJ2-7; the D gene is possibly TRBD1 (6 bases). This CDR3 comprises 12 residues. Between the trimmed V and J ends, which lost 3 bases and 5 bases, there was a span of 11 bases. Germline assignment: CDR1 SQVTM and CDR2 ANQGSEA. The CDR3 nucleotides are TGCAGCGTTGACAGGGGTGGCGACGAGCAGTACTTC. Residues: CSVDRGGDEQYF.

The rearrangement links TRBV7-8 to TRBJ2-7; no reliable D call. Trimming left V 1 base short and J 6 bases short, with 7 bases between. The CDR3 has 12 residues. Germline V CDR1 and CDR2: SGHVS, FQNEAQ. CDR3 loop: CASSLELGEQYF. The CDR3 DNA follows: TGTGCCAGCAGCTTAGAGTTGGGCGAGCAGTACTTC.

V gene TRBV6-2 or TRBV6-3 combines with J gene TRBJ1-1; 9 bases match TRBD1. The junction had 7 bases not matched to a gene; V was cut back by 0 bases and J by 5 bases. The CDR3 extends over 16 amino acids. Germline CDR1 and CDR2: MNHEY and SVGEGT. Here the CDR3 DNA reads TGTGCCAGCAGTTACTCCCCTCGGACAGGGGAGACTGAAGCTTTCTTT. It encodes CASSYSPRTGETEAFF.

This clone showed up just once. The chain recombines TRBV2 with TRBJ2-1, with 7 bases that match TRBD1. V dropped 4 bases and J dropped 0; count of bases not matched to a gene: 6. The germline gives CDR1 SNHLY, CDR2 FYNNEI. The CDR3 contains 16 residues. CDR3: CASSVTNRGSYNEQFF. The CDR3 coding sequence is TGTGCCAGCAGTGTTACGAACAGGGGCTCCTACAATGAGCAGTTCTTC.

This chain connects TRBV7-2 to TRBJ1-2, with 7 bases fitting TRBD1. Unmatched junction bases numbered 3, after V lost 5 bases and J lost 0 bases. Per germline, CDR1 SGHTA and CDR2 FQGNSA. CDR3 length equals 14 residues. The CDR3 DNA follows: TGTGCCAGCAGCCCAGACAGGGCTAACTATGGCTACACCTTC. This gives the protein CASSPDRANYGYTF.

This rearrangement joins TRBV3-1 (or the pseudogene TRBV3-2) to TRBJ1-6, with unresolved D. CDR3 length: 12 amino acids. Deletions cut 4 bases from V and 8 bases from J, with 6 bases between. Germline V lookup: CDR1 LGHDT, CDR2 YNNKEL (reference sequence). CDR3: CASSPPDSPLHF. The CDR3 DNA is TGTGCCAGCAGCCCGCCTGATTCACCCCTCCACTTT.

V and J are TRBV9 and TRBJ1-5; 9 bases match TRBD1. The germline V gene has CDR1 SGDLS and CDR2 YYNGEE. This CDR3 spans 15 amino acids. With V trimmed by 3 bases and J by 6 bases, 7 bases remained unmatched. CDR3: CASSAGQGASQPQHF. The CDR3 nucleotides read TGTGCCAGCAGCGCGGGACAGGGCGCAAGTCAGCCCCAGCATTTT.

The CDR3 nucleotides are TGTGCCAGCACCCCCGGTTGGGGGAATCAGCCCCAGCATTTT. It yields the protein CASTPGWGNQPQHF. The chain has TRBV27 and TRBJ1-5; tentative D call: TRBD1 (5 bases). This CDR3 is 14 amino acids long. Germline V CDR1 and CDR2: MNHEY, SMNVEV (reference sequence). Trimming took 7 bases from V and 4 from J, leaving 14 bases between them.

V and J are TRBV4-1 and TRBJ1-2, with 7 bases aligning to TRBD1. CDR1 and CDR2 from the germline V gene are MGHRA and YSYEKL. Trimming took 7 bases from V and 2 from J; bases not matched to a gene: 4. The CDR3 has 13 residues. CDR3 bases: TGCGCCAGCACCCAGACAGGGAACTATGGCTACACCTTC. It specifies CASTQTGNYGYTF.

This clone showed up just once. The V and J genes are TRBV18 and TRBJ2-2, with TRBD2 identical over 8 bases. Unmatched junction bases numbered 5, after V lost 3 bases and J lost 2 bases. From germline, CDR1 is KGHSH and CDR2 LQKENI. The CDR3 consists of 16 residues. In DNA form, the CDR3 reads TGTGCCAGCTCACCTCGGGGGGGACGAAACACCGGGGAGCTGTTTTTT. Translation: CASSPRGGRNTGELFF. Full variable domain (remainder filled in from reference TRBV18 and TRBJ2-2): NAGVMQNPRHLVRRRGQEARLRCSPMKGHSHVYWYRQLPEEGLKFMVYLQKENIIDESGMPKERFSAEFPKEGPSILRIQQVVRGDSAAYFCASSPRGGRNTGELFFGEGSRLTVL.

The rearrangement joins TRBV30 to TRBJ2-5, with TRBD1 matching over 9 bases. V trimming: 0 bases; J trimming: 3 bases; junction bases outside the gene matches: 8. Germline V lookup: CDR1 GTSNPN, CDR2 SVGIG (reference sequence). The CDR3 covers 16 residues. The CDR3 region is CAWSVWAGTGKETQYF. CDR3 nucleotides: TGTGCCTGGAGTGTATGGGCCGGGACAGGGAAAGAGACCCAGTACTTC.

The rearrangement uses TRBV28 and TRBJ2-3; tentatively, D is TRBD2 (6 bases). CDR1 is MDHEN, CDR2 SYDVKM, per germline. CDR3 length: 20 residues. V was trimmed by 5 bases and J by 0 bases, leaving 27 bases between them. CDR3 sequence (DNA): TGTGCCAGCAGTACTACCCAGCTAGCGTTCCGAGCTCCTAGCACAGATACGCAGTATTTT. Residues: CASSTTQLAFRAPSTDTQYF.

This chain connects TRBV28 to TRBJ2-1, with 7 nucleotides matching TRBD2. The V gene end was trimmed by 6 bases and the J gene end by 7 bases; junction bases not matched to a gene: 9. In germline, CDR1 is MDHEN, CDR2 SYDVKM. This CDR3 has 14 residues. The CDR3 sequence is CASSQMREGNEQFF. The CDR3 nucleotides are TGTGCCAGCAGCCAAATGAGGGAGGGGAATGAGCAGTTCTTC. The full variable domain, its missing parts supplied by reference TRBV28 and TRBJ2-1, is DVKVTQSSRYLVKRTGEKVFLECVQDMDHENMFWYRQDPGLGLRLIYFSYDVKMKEKGDIPEGYSVSREKKERFSLILESASTNQTSMYLCASSQMREGNEQFFGPGTRLTVL.

J is TRBJ1-1 and V is TRBV6-5, with D tentatively TRBD1 (6 bases). The V end lost 6 bases, the J end lost 3 bases, and 11 bases lay between the germline ends. Looked up from germline, CDR1 is MNHEY and CDR2 is SVGAGI. The CDR3 is 13 residues long. CDR3 nucleotide sequence: TGTGCCAGCAGGGTACCAGGGGACACTGAAGCTTTCTTT. Its translation is CASRVPGDTEAFF.

CDR3 coding DNA: TGTGCCTGGAGCGGGACAGCGGAATATAACTATGGCTACACCTTC. Translated: CAWSGTAEYNYGYTF. V usage is TRBV30 and J usage is TRBJ1-2; TRBD1 matches at 7 bases. This CDR3 comprises 15 residues. In germline, CDR1 is GTSNPN, CDR2 SVGIG (reference sequence). Germline trimming cut 3 bases from V and 1 base from J; bases unmatched to any gene: 8.

This clone was found once. J is TRBJ2-1 and V is TRBV9, with D hard to call. The CDR3 consists of 16 residues. Germline CDR1 and CDR2: SGDLS and YYNGEE. With 4 bases removed from V and 3 bases from J, the gap between germline ends came to 17 bases. The CDR3 nucleotides are TGTGCCAGCAGCTTAAAAAGCGTTGTGCACTACAATGAGCAGTTCTTC. The encoded protein is CASSLKSVVHYNEQFF.

The V call is TRBV7-2, the J call TRBJ1-5; 7 positions agree with TRBD1. This CDR3 has 15 residues. Germline assignment: CDR1 SGHTA and CDR2 FQGNSA. V was pared by 5 bases and J by 1 base, with 5 bases of the junction left unmatched. The CDR3 reads CASSGRTGSNQPQHF. The CDR3 nucleotides read TGTGCCAGCAGCGGAAGGACAGGCAGCAATCAGCCCCAGCATTTT.

The chain joins TRBV6-1 to TRBJ2-6; D is unresolved. CDR1 is MNHNS and CDR2 is SASEGT in the germline V gene. Trimming cost V 0 bases and J 6 bases, with 15 bases left between them. CDR3 size: 17 residues. CDR3 amino acids: CASSEAGWQAAANVLTF. The CDR3, as DNA: TGTGCCAGCAGTGAAGCGGGTTGGCAGGCTGCGGCCAACGTCCTGACTTTC.

Only a few counts were recorded for this clone. The chain recombines TRBV19 with TRBJ2-3; 8 bases agree with TRBD2. J lost 2 bases, V lost 1 base, and 5 bases had no gene match. CDR3 length: 16 amino acids. CDR1 is LNHDA and CDR2 is SQIVND in the germline V gene (reference sequence). CDR3 in amino acids: CASSIVGGGTTDTQYF. The CDR3 DNA sequence: TGTGCCAGTAGTATAGTGGGCGGGGGGACCACAGATACGCAGTATTTT.

The V and J genes are TRBV28 and TRBJ2-5; the match to TRBD1 covers 7 bases. This CDR3 contains 17 residues. Looked up from germline, CDR1 is MDHEN and CDR2 is SYDVKM. With 1 base clipped from V and 3 bases from J, the junction kept 11 bases outside the gene matches. As DNA, the CDR3 is TGTGCCAGCAGTTTATTACAGGGGCCTCGACAAAAAGAGACCCAGTACTTC. Translated: CASSLLQGPRQKETQYF.

The chain joins TRBV3-1 (or the pseudogene TRBV3-2) to TRBJ1-6; 9 nucleotides match TRBD1. CDR1 LGHDT and CDR2 YNNKEL come from the germline V gene (reference sequence). Losses at the gene ends were 1 base for V and 13 bases for J; bases not matched to a gene: 11. This CDR3 spans 16 amino acids. CDR3 amino acids: CASSQGRTGAMGPLHF. In nucleotides, the CDR3 is TGTGCCAGCAGCCAAGGACGGACAGGGGCGATGGGCCCCCTCCACTTT.

This clone was counted only a few times. This chain joins TRBV6-1 and TRBJ1-2; no clear D. Germline CDR1 is MNHNS and CDR2 is SASEGT. Trimming left V 3 bases short and J 8 bases short, with 7 bases between. CDR3 length equals 11 residues. CDR3 protein: CASSDGGGYTF. The CDR3 DNA reads TGTGCCAGCAGTGATGGTGGCGGCTACACCTTC.

This clone was observed once. V gene TRBV11-2 combines with J gene TRBJ2-7; no clear D. This CDR3 has 14 amino acids. Between the trimmed V and J ends, which lost 5 bases and 4 bases, there was a span of 15 bases. Germline-derived CDR1 and CDR2 are SGHAT and FQNNGV. The CDR3 DNA reads TGTGCCAGCAGCCTCACAACTTCACTATACGAGCAGTACTTC. Protein product: CASSLTTSLYEQYF.

The chain is built from TRBV18 and TRBJ2-3; no clear D gene. Per germline, CDR1 KGHSH and CDR2 LQKENI. The CDR3 covers 16 residues. V lost 6 bases, J lost 1 base, and 17 bases lay in between. This chain's CDR3 is CASSPAPSFGTDTQYF. The CDR3 bases are TGTGCCAGCTCGCCCGCCCCTAGTTTCGGCACAGATACGCAGTATTTT.

The V and J genes are TRBV19 and TRBJ1-2; D uncertain. The CDR3 runs 11 residues. Germline CDR1 and CDR2: LNHDA and SQIVND (reference sequence). V lost 7 bases and J 3 bases, leaving 6 bases between the germline ends. This CDR3 is CASMRDYGYTF. The CDR3 DNA reads TGTGCCAGTATGAGAGACTATGGCTACACCTTC.

V usage is TRBV4-1 and J usage is TRBJ2-1; TRBD1 matches 7 bases. This CDR3 has 18 residues. CDR1 is MGHRA and CDR2 is YSYEKL in the germline V gene. Trimming removed 0 bases from V and 0 bases from J; junction bases left unmatched: 8. CDR3 loop: CASSQDWTGASSYNEQFF. The CDR3 nucleotides are TGCGCCAGCAGCCAAGACTGGACAGGCGCAAGCTCCTACAATGAGCAGTTCTTC.

Note on this clone: Other DNA sequences within the sample encode an identical CDR3. The chain recombines TRBV3-1 (or the pseudogene TRBV3-2) with TRBJ1-2; TRBD1 matches 8 bases. Germline CDR1 reads LGHDT; CDR2 reads YNNKEL (reference sequence). The CDR3 contains 14 residues. V dropped 4 bases and J dropped 5; count of bases not matched to a gene: 6. CDR3 bases: TGTGCCAGCAGCCCCGGACAGGGCAGGTATGGCTACACCTTC. Translation gives CASSPGQGRYGYTF.